A single sample is the source of the 31 T cell receptor beta chains below, sequenced in a study of blood T cell repertoires in COVID-19 (dated by TCRdb to 2019 to 2021). The library was made by the immunoSEQ multiplex PCR assay. The clones in this table, taken by TCRdb from immuneACCESS, are in-frame only. Not every clone is retained; where verified, under half of the shortfall comes from an unresolved V gene, and the cause of the rest is unknown. The sample includes 35,000 to 40,000 clones, with around 83% observed a single time. In total, the top ten clones hold roughly 15% of the sample. The material sequenced was peripheral blood. The receptors were sampled from a human donor in a cohort sampled during active COVID-19.

The chain uses TRBV10-3 and TRBJ1-2; D perhaps matches TRBD1 (5 bases). The germline V gene encodes CDR1 ENHRY and CDR2 SYGVKD. Between the trimmed V and J ends, which lost 10 bases and 2 bases, there was a span of 14 bases. The CDR3 loop spans 13 amino acids. CDR3 loop: CATMGQGNYGYTF. CDR3 DNA sequence: TGTGCCACCATGGGGCAAGGGAACTATGGCTACACCTTC.

This clone is labeled medium-sized. The chain carries TRBV6-6 and TRBJ1-5, with D maybe TRBD1 (5 bases). V was clipped by 5 bases and J by 3 bases, with 17 bases between them. The CDR3 covers 16 residues. CDR1 is MNHNY and CDR2 is SVGAGI in the germline V gene (reference sequence). CDR3 amino acids: CASSQGGGVLNQPQHF. CDR3 in DNA: TGTGCCAGCAGTCAGGGTGGAGGCGTGCTCAATCAGCCCCAGCATTTT.

J is TRBJ1-1 and V is TRBV5-1, with D perhaps TRBD1 (5 bases). Germline values: CDR1 SGHRS, CDR2 YFSETQ. Between the trimmed V and J ends, which lost 0 bases and 5 bases, there was a span of 14 bases. The CDR3 is made up of 15 amino acids. The CDR3 region has the DNA TGCGCCAGCAGCTTGGTGGGTCAGGGAGGTACTGAAGCTTTCTTT. The encoded protein is CASSLVGQGGTEAFF. Using reference TRBV5-1 and TRBJ1-1 for the parts outside the CDR3, the full variable domain is KAGVTQTPRYLIKTRGQQVTLSCSPISGHRSVSWYQQTPGQGLQFLFEYFSETQRNKGNFPGRFSGRQFSNSRSEMNVSTLELGDSALYLCASSLVGQGGTEAFFGQGTRLTVV.

The V gene is TRBV10-3, the J gene TRBJ1-3; D not certain. Germline CDR1 ENHRY, CDR2 SYGVKD. The V end was cut by 3 bases, the J end by 0 bases, with 9 bases between. This CDR3 is built from 15 residues. The chain's CDR3 is CAISDMAGSGNTIYF. CDR3 DNA sequence: TGTGCCATCAGTGACATGGCAGGCTCTGGAAACACCATATATTTT.

The gene calls are TRBV5-6 and TRBJ2-2, with D unclear. Germline V lookup: CDR1 SGHDT, CDR2 YYEEEE. CDR3 length: 12 residues. Trimming removed 4 bases at V and 6 bases at J, with 7 bases between. The CDR3 region is CASSRNAGELFF. Here the CDR3 DNA reads TGTGCCAGCAGCCGTAATGCCGGGGAGCTGTTTTTT.

This chain connects TRBV5-1 to TRBJ2-2; D might be TRBD2 (5 bases). CDR1 is SGHRS and CDR2 is YFSETQ in the germline V gene. The CDR3 runs to 14 residues. V dropped 6 bases and J dropped 5 bases, with 14 bases sitting between them. The CDR3 bases are TGCGCCAGCAATGAGGGAAGTGAAACCGGGGAGCTGTTTTTT. Amino acids: CASNEGSETGELFF.

The rearrangement joins TRBV9 to TRBJ2-5; maybe TRBD1 (6 bases). The length of the CDR3 is 16 residues. Germline CDR1 reads SGDLS; CDR2 reads YYNGEE. Trimming left V 0 bases short and J 4 bases short, with 16 bases between. Written as DNA, the CDR3 is TGTGCCAGCAGCGTAGGGGCTAGAGGGGGTGGAGAGACCCAGTACTTC. Translated, it gives CASSVGARGGGETQYF.

This clone occurred a few times. The rearrangement uses TRBV18 and TRBJ1-2; TRBD1 matches at 7 bases. There are 14 residues in the CDR3. V trimming: 5 bases; J trimming: 2 bases; junction bases outside the gene matches: 5. Germline lookup yields CDR1 KGHSH and CDR2 LQKENI. CDR3 protein: CASSTDRANYGYTF. Written as DNA, the CDR3 is TGTGCCAGCTCAACCGACAGGGCGAACTATGGCTACACCTTC.

The gene calls are TRBV7-8 and TRBJ2-5, with D tentatively TRBD1 (6 bases). Between the trimmed V and J ends, which lost 4 bases and 5 bases, there was a span of 14 bases. The CDR3 is 14 amino acids. The germline V gene has CDR1 SGHVS and CDR2 FQNEAQ. CDR3 residues: CASSSLTGKETQYF. The CDR3 nucleotides read TGTGCCAGCAGCTCCCTCACAGGGAAGGAGACCCAGTACTTC.

CDR3 DNA: TGTGCCAGCAGCCAAGATCTGGGACAGGGGGTCTATGGCTACACCTTC. Its translation is CASSQDLGQGVYGYTF. V and J are TRBV4-2 and TRBJ1-2; 11 bases line up with TRBD1. Germline values: CDR1 LGHNA, CDR2 YNFKEQ. This CDR3 is built from 16 residues. With V trimmed by 0 bases and J by 4 bases, 4 bases remained unmatched.

The chain uses TRBV7-2 and TRBJ2-3; 11 positions agree with TRBD2. The CDR3 runs to 17 residues. CDR1 is SGHTA and CDR2 is FQGNSA in the germline V gene. The V segment lost 5 bases and the J segment 4 bases; nucleotides outside the gene matches: 11. The CDR3 reads CASSRTLAGGPADTQYF. Here the CDR3 DNA reads TGTGCCAGCAGCCGGACTTTAGCGGGGGGGCCCGCAGATACGCAGTATTTT. Full variable domain (missing parts from reference TRBV7-2 and TRBJ2-3): GAGVSQSPSNKVTEKGKDVELRCDPISGHTALYWYRQSLGQGLEFLIYFQGNSAPDKSGLPSDRFSAERTGGSVSTLTIQRTQQEDSAVYLCASSRTLAGGPADTQYFGPGTRLTVL.

The chain uses TRBV7-8 and TRBJ2-2; possibly TRBD2 for D (5 bases). Trimming stripped 2 bases from V and 1 base from J, with 8 bases between. The CDR3 sequence is 15 residues long. The germline V gene has CDR1 SGHVS and CDR2 FQNEAQ. The CDR3 bases are TGTGCCAGCAGCTTACTAGCAGAGAACACCGGGGAGCTGTTTTTT. It encodes CASSLLAENTGELFF.

The chain has TRBV12-5 and TRBJ2-3; TRBD2 aligns across 8 bases. Germline V gene lookup returns CDR1 LGHNT and CDR2 FRNRAP. V was clipped by 4 bases and J by 2 bases; unmatched bases: 8. CDR3 length equals 16 residues. The CDR3 protein is CASGSGQLAATDTQYF. In DNA form, the CDR3 reads TGTGCTAGTGGTTCCGGACAACTAGCGGCCACAGATACGCAGTATTTT.

A word on this clone: At the DNA level, this CDR3 is encoded by other sequences in the same sample as well. This rearrangement joins TRBV2 to TRBJ1-2, with TRBD1 identical over 7 bases. The CDR3 has 14 residues. The junction had 5 bases not matched to a gene; V was cut back by 3 bases and J by 4 bases. Germline V lookup: CDR1 SNHLY, CDR2 FYNNEI. CDR3 in DNA: TGTGCCAGCAGTGAGGTTGACAGGGCCTATGGCTACACCTTC. The encoded protein is CASSEVDRAYGYTF.

The gene calls are TRBV5-1 and TRBJ1-5; the match to TRBD1 covers 7 bases. V lost 4 bases, J lost 0 bases, and 7 bases stayed unmatched. The CDR3 totals 16 residues. Germline CDR1 reads SGHRS; CDR2 reads YFSETQ. For the CDR3, the DNA is TGCGCCAGCAGCCCCGGGACAGCAAATAGCAATCAGCCCCAGCATTTT. It yields the protein CASSPGTANSNQPQHF.

The chain is built from TRBV3-1 (or the pseudogene TRBV3-2) and TRBJ1-1; no definite D call. Germline CDR1 and CDR2: LGHDT and YNNKEL (reference sequence). CDR3 length: 14 residues. V was shortened by 4 bases and J by 0 bases, with 9 bases between the two germline ends. The CDR3 loop reads CASSPRWLNTEAFF. For the CDR3, the DNA is TGTGCCAGCAGCCCGAGGTGGTTGAACACTGAAGCTTTCTTT.

This clone was picked up one time. The CDR3 DNA reads TGTGCCAGCAATTGGGCTACGAACACCGGGGAGCTGTTTTTT. It codes for CASNWATNTGELFF. The chain is built from TRBV6-5 and TRBJ2-2; the D is unclear. The CDR3 spans 14 residues. V was pared by 7 bases and J by 0 bases, with 9 bases between. The germline V gene has CDR1 MNHEY and CDR2 SVGAGI.

The genes are TRBV2 and TRBJ2-5; D may be TRBD1 (5 bases). V was pared by 3 bases and J by 5 bases, with 10 bases between. CDR3 length: 13 residues. The V gene's germline CDR1 is SNHLY and CDR2 FYNNEI. DNA of the CDR3: TGTGCCAGCAGTGATACCCCAGGGGAGACCCAGTACTTC. The encoded protein is CASSDTPGETQYF.

V and J are TRBV5-1 and TRBJ2-7; 7 nucleotides match TRBD2. The CDR3 totals 13 residues. Germline trimming cut 4 bases from V and 5 bases from J; bases unmatched to any gene: 6. Germline assignment: CDR1 SGHRS and CDR2 YFSETQ. The chain's CDR3 is CASSHGAGDEQYF. The CDR3 bases are TGCGCCAGCAGCCACGGTGCGGGGGACGAGCAGTACTTC.

This clone was counted once. One end of the junction varies from germline; a read error may be responsible. In DNA form, the CDR3 reads TGTGCCAGCAGCTTAAGGGAAGGCCAGGGCCACGTCTATTTT. Its translation is CASSLREGQGHVYF. The chain is built from TRBV7-2 and TRBJ1-5, with D perhaps matching TRBD1 (5 bases). The CDR3 consists of 14 residues. Germline loops: CDR1 SGHTA, CDR2 FQGNSA. The entire variable domain, with the rest obtained from reference TRBV7-2 and TRBJ1-5, is as follows: GAGVSQSPSNKVTEKGKDVELRCDPISGHTALYWYRQSLGQGLEFLIYFQGNSAPDKSGLPSDRFSAERTGGSVSTLTIQRTQQEDSAVYLCASSLREGQGHVYFGDGTRLSIL.

V is TRBV29-1 and J is TRBJ2-7; 8 nucleotides line up with TRBD1. CDR3 size: 12 residues. Germline trimming cut 4 bases from V and 4 bases from J; bases unmatched to any gene: 3. Germline assignment: CDR1 SQVTM and CDR2 ANQGSEA. CDR3 nucleotides: TGCAGCGTTGGAGGACAGGGATACGAGCAGTACTTC. Encoded protein: CSVGGQGYEQYF.

This chain links TRBV5-5 with TRBJ1-6; the D is unclear. CDR1 is SGHKS and CDR2 is YYEKEE in the germline V gene (reference sequence). CDR3 length equals 16 residues. Trimming took 5 bases from V and 6 from J, leaving 18 bases between them. CDR3 nucleotides: TGTGCCAGCAGTTCATTCGGGAACATAATTAATTCACCCCTCCACTTT. As protein: CASSSFGNIINSPLHF.

This chain's CDR3 is CASSQESGSTDTQYF. The DNA for the CDR3 is TGTGCCAGCAGCCAAGAGTCAGGCAGCACAGATACGCAGTATTTT. The rearrangement links TRBV3-1 (or the pseudogene TRBV3-2) to TRBJ2-3, with no clear D. This CDR3 is built from 15 residues. V lost 0 bases and J 0 bases, leaving 7 bases between the germline ends. Germline V gene lookup returns CDR1 LGHDT and CDR2 YNNKEL (reference sequence).

The chain employs TRBV7-3 and TRBJ1-6; D gene unclear. The length of the CDR3 is 15 residues. Germline loops: CDR1 SGHTA, CDR2 FQGTGA. V was cut by 5 bases and J by 7 bases, with 15 bases left in between. The CDR3 DNA reads TGTGCCAGCAGCCCTCGCGTTGGAGCGAATTCACCCCTCCACTTT. The encoded protein is CASSPRVGANSPLHF.

This rearrangement joins TRBV5-1 to TRBJ2-1; 9 positions agree with TRBD2. Germline lookup yields CDR1 SGHRS and CDR2 YFSETQ. V lost 7 bases and J lost 0; bases outside the gene matches: 11. The CDR3 contains 17 residues. CDR3 residues: CASFATSGLSSYNEQFF. CDR3 nucleotides: TGCGCCAGCTTTGCTACTAGCGGGTTATCCTCCTACAATGAGCAGTTCTTC.

This clone came up a few times. This rearrangement joins TRBV6-2 or TRBV6-3 to TRBJ1-1; 7 nucleotides agree with TRBD1. Germline V gene lookup returns CDR1 MNHEY and CDR2 SVGEGT. CDR3 size: 16 residues. V lost 2 bases to trimming and J lost 6 bases; unmatched junction nucleotides: 12. The CDR3 is CASSYRTPGGHAEAFF. The CDR3 nucleotides read TGTGCCAGCAGTTACCGCACCCCAGGGGGACACGCTGAAGCTTTCTTT.

V and J are TRBV10-3 and TRBJ2-1; D call uncertain. Germline V gives CDR1 ENHRY, CDR2 SYGVKD. The CDR3 loop spans 12 amino acids. V dropped 1 base and J dropped 9 bases, with 7 bases sitting between them. The CDR3 DNA sequence: TGTGCCATCAGTGAGTTCACCGGTGAGCAGTTCTTC. Its protein product is CAISEFTGEQFF.

This sequence joins TRBV10-1 and TRBJ2-1, with 7 nucleotides matching TRBD2. Germline CDR1 reads WNHNN; CDR2 reads SYGVQD (reference sequence). The CDR3 covers 12 residues. Trimming cost V 5 bases and J 10 bases; bases outside gene matches: 5. The DNA for the CDR3 is TGCGCCAGCAGTCGACGGGGAGGGGAGCAGTTCTTC. This gives the protein CASSRRGGEQFF.

The V and J genes are TRBV5-1 and TRBJ2-1; a possible D gene is TRBD2 (6 bases). Germline V gene sequence: CDR1 SGHRS, CDR2 YFSETQ. The V gene lost 3 bases and the J gene lost 3 bases, with 10 bases spanning the gap. The length of the CDR3 is 14 residues. CDR3 region: CASSWGDLYNEQFF. The DNA for the CDR3 is TGCGCCAGCAGCTGGGGGGACCTCTACAATGAGCAGTTCTTC.

The V and J genes are TRBV5-1 and TRBJ2-3; maybe TRBD2 (6 bases). CDR1 is SGHRS and CDR2 is YFSETQ in the germline V gene. Trimming took 2 bases from V and 2 from J, leaving 12 bases between them. This CDR3 contains 15 residues. In DNA form, the CDR3 reads TGCGCCAGCAGCTTAGATAGCGGCCCCACAGATACGCAGTATTTT. Encoded protein: CASSLDSGPTDTQYF.

V gene TRBV27 combines with J gene TRBJ1-1; D perhaps matches TRBD1 (5 bases). Germline CDR1 MNHEY, CDR2 SMNVEV (reference sequence). V was cut by 8 bases and J by 2 bases, with 12 bases left in between. This CDR3 comprises 13 residues. CDR3 region: CASSYGGNTEAFF. CDR3 bases: TGTGCCAGCTCCTACGGGGGAAACACTGAAGCTTTCTTT.